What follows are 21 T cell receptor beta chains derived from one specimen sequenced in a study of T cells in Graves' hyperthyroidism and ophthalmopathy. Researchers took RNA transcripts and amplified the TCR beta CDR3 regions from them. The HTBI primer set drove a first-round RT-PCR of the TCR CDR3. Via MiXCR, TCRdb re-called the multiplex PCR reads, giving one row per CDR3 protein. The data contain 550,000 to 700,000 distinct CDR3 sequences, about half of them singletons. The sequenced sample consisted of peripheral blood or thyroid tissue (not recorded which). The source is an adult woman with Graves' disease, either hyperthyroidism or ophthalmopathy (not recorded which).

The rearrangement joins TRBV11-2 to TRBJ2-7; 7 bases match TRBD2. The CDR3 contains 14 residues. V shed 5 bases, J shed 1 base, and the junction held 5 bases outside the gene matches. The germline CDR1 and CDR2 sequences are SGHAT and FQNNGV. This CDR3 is CASSQRDGSYEQYF. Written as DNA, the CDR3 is TGTGCCAGCAGCCAGCGGGACGGATCCTACGAGCAGTACTTC. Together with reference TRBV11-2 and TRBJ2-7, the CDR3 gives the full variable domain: EAGVAQSPRYKIIEKRQSVAFWCNPISGHATLYWYQQILGQGPKLLIQFQNNGVVDDSQLPKDRFSAERLKGVDSTLKIQPAKLEDSAVYLCASSQRDGSYEQYFGPGTRLTVT.

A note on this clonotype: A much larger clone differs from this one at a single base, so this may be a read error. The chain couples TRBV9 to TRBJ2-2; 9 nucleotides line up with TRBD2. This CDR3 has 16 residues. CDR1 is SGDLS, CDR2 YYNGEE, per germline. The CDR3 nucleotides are TGTGCCGGCAGCGCGAGCGGGAGGTCGTACACCGGGGAGCTGTTTTTT. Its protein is CAGSASGRSYTGELFF.

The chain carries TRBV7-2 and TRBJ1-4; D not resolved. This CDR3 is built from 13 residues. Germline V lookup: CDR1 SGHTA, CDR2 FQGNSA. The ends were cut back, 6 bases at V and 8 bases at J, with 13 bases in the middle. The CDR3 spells CASRPGVYEKLFF. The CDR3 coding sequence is TGTGCCAGCAGGCCCGGTGTTTACGAAAAACTGTTTTTT. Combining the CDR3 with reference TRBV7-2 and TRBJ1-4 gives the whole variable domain GAGVSQSPSNKVTEKGKDVELRCDPISGHTALYWYRQSLGQGLEFLIYFQGNSAPDKSGLPSDRFSAERTGGSVSTLTIQRTQQEDSAVYLCASRPGVYEKLFFGSGTQLSVL.

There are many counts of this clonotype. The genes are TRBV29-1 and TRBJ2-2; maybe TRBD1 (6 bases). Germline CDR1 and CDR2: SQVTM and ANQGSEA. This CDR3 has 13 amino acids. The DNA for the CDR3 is TGCACGTACAGGGCAGGGGTGAAGGGGGAGCTGTTTTTT. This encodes CTYRAGVKGELFF.

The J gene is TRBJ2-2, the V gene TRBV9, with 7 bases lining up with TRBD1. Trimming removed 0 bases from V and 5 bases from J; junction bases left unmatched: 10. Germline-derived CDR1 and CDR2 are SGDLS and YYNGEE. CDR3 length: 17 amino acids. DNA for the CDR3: TGTGCCAGCAGCGTAGACCTAGGGGGCTCCAGGACCGGGGAGCTGTTTTTT. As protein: CASSVDLGGSRTGELFF.

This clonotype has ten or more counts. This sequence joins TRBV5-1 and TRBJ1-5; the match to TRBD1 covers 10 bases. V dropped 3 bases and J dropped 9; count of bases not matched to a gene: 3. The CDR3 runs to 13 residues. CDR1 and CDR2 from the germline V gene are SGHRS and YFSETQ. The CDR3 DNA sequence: TGCGCCAGCAGCTGGACAGGGGGGCCGCCCCAGCATTTT. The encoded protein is CASSWTGGPPQHF.

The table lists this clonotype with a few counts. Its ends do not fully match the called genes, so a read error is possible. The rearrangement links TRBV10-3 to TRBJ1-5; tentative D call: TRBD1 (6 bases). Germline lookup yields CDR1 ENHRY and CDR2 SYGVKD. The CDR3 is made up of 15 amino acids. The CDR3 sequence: CASSPQGTSNQPQHF. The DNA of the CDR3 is TGTGCCAGCAGTCCGCAGGGGACCAGCAATCAGCCCCAGCATTTT.

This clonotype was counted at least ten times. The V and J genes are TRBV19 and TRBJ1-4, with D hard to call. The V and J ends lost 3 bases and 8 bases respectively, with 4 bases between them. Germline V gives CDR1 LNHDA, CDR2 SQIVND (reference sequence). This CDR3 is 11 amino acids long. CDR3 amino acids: CASSMREKLFF. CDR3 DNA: TGTGCCAGTAGTATGCGGGAAAAACTGTTTTTT.

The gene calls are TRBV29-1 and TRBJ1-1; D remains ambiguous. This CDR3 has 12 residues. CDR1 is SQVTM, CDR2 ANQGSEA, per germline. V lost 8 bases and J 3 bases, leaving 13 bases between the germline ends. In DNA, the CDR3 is TGCAGCTGTCGGCTAGGAGACACTGAAGCTTTCTTT. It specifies CSCRLGDTEAFF.

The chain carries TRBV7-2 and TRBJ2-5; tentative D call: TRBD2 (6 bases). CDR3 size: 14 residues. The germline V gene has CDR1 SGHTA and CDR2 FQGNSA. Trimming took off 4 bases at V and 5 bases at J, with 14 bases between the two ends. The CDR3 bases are TGTGCCAGCAGCTCTGGACTACCTTCCGAGACCCAGTACTTC. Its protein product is CASSSGLPSETQYF.

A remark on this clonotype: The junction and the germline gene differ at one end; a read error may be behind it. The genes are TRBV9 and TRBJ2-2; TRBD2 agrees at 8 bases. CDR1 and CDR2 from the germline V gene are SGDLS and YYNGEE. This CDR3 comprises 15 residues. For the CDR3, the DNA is TGTGCCAGCAGCGTTCGCGGGGGGAACACCGGGGAGCTGTCTTGG. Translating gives CASSVRGGNTGELSW.

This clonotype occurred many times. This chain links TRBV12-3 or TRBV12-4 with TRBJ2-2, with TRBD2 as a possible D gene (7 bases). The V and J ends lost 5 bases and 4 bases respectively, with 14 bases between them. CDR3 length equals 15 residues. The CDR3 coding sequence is TGTGCCAGCAGTCCCCACAGGGAGGGCACCGGGGAGCTGTTTTTT. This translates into CASSPHREGTGELFF.

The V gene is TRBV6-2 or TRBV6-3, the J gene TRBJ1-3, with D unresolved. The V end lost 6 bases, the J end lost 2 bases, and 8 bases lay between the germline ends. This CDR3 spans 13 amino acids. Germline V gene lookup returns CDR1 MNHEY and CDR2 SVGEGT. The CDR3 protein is CASRNGTGNTIYF. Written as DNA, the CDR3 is TGTGCCAGCAGGAACGGGACTGGAAACACCATATATTTT.

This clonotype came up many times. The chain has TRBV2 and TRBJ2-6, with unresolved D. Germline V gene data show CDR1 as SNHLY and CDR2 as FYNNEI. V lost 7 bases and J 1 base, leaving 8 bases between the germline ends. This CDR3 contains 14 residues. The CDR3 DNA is TGTGCCAGCACTCAGGAGTCTGGGGCCAACGTCCTGACTTTC. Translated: CASTQESGANVLTF.

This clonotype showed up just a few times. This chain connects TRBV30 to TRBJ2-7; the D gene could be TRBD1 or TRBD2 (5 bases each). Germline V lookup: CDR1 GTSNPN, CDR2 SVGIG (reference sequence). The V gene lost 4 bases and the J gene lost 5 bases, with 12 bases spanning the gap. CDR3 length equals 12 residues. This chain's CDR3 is CAWTRQRDEQYF. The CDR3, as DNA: TGTGCCTGGACTCGACAGAGGGACGAGCAGTACTTC.

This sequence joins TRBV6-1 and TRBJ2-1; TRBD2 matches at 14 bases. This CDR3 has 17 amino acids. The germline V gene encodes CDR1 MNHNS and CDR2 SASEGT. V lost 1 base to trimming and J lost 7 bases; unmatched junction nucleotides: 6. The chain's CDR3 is CASSEGGTSGRGNEQFF. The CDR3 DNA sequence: TGTGCCAGCAGTGAAGGGGGGACTAGCGGGAGAGGAAATGAGCAGTTCTTC.

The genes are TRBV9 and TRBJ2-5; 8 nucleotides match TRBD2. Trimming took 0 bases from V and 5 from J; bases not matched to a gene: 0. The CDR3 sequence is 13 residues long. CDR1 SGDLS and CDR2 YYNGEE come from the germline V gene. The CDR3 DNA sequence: TGTGCCAGCAGCGTAGCTAGCGGGGAGACCCAGTACTTC. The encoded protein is CASSVASGETQYF.

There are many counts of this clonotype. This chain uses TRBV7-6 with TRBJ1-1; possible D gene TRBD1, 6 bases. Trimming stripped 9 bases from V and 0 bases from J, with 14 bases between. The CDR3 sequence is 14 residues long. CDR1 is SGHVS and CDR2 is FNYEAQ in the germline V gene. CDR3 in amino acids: CASHTGALNTEAFF. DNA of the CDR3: TGTGCCAGTCACACGGGGGCTCTGAACACTGAAGCTTTCTTT.

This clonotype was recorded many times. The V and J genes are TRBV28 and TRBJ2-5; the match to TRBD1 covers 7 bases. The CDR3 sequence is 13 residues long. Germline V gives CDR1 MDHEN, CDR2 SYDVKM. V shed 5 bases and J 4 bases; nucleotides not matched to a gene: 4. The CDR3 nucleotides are TGTGCCAGCAGTGCCTACAGGGGAGAGACCCAGTACTTC. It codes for CASSAYRGETQYF.

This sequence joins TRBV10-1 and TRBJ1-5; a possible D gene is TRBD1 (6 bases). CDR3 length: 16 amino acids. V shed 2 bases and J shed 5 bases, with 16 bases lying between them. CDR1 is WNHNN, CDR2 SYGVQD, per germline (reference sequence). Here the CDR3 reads CASSEGIRQVDQPQHF. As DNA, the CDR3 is TGCGCCAGCAGTGAGGGGATTAGACAGGTAGATCAGCCCCAGCATTTT.

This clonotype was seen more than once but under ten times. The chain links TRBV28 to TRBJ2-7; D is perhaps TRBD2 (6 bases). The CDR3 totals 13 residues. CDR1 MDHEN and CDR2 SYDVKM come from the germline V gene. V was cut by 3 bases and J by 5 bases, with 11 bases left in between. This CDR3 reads CASSFSGPHEQYF. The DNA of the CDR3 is TGTGCCAGCAGTTTCAGCGGGCCCCACGAGCAGTACTTC.